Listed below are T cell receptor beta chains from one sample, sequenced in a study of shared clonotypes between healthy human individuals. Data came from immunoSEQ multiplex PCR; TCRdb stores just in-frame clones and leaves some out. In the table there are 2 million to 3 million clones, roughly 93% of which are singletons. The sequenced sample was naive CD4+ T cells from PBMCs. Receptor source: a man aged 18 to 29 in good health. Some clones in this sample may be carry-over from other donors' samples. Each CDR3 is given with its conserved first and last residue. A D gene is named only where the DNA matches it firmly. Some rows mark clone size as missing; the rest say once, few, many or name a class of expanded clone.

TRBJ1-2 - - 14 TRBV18 CASSPRDEGSGYTF TGTGCCAGCTCACCACGGGACGAAGGAAGTGGCTACACCTTC
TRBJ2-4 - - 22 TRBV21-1 CASSKDRQAIIDKGTGINIQYF TGTGCCAGCAGCAAAGATCGGCAAGCCATTATCGACAAAGGGACAGGGATAAACATTCAGTACTTC
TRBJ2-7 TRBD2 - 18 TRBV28 CASSPLGTSGRAVDEQYF TGTGCCAGCAGTCCCTTGGGGACTAGCGGGAGGGCGGTCGACGAGCAGTACTTC
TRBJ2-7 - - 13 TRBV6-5 CASSSRLTYEQYF TGTGCCAGCAGCTCAAGACTAACCTACGAGCAGTACTTC
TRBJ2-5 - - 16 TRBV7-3 CASSLSPAANQETQYF TGTGCCAGCAGCTTAAGTCCAGCGGCTAACCAAGAGACCCAGTACTTC
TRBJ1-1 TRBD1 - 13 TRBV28 CASRGQRNTEAFF TGTGCCAGCAGGGGACAGCGGAACACTGAAGCTTTCTTT
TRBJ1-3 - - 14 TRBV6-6 CASSSRTTGNTIYF TGTGCCAGCAGTTCCCGGACAACTGGAAACACCATATATTTT
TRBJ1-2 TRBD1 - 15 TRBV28 CASTPRQGIFEGYTF TGTGCCAGCACCCCCCGACAGGGCATCTTCGAAGGCTACACCTTC
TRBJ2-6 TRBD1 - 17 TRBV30 CAWMGQGARLGANVLTF TGTGCCTGGATGGGGCAGGGGGCGCGGCTTGGGGCCAACGTCCTGACTTTC
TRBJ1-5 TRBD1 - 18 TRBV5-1 CASSLGTGPWGSNQPQHF TGCGCCAGCAGCCTAGGGACAGGGCCGTGGGGGAGCAATCAGCCCCAGCATTTT
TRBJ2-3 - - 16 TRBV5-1 CASSLWGSRDTDTQYF TGCGCCAGCAGCTTGTGGGGGAGCCGGGACACAGATACGCAGTATTTT
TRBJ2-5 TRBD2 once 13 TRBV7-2 CASSLGGLQTQYF TGTGCCAGCAGCTTGGGAGGGCTTCAGACCCAGTACTTC
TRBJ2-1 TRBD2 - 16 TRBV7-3 CASSLMASGVYNEQFF TGTGCCAGCAGCTTAATGGCTAGCGGAGTCTACAATGAGCAGTTCTTC
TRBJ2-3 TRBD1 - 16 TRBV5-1 CASSSGQGSSTDTQYF TGCGCCAGCAGCTCGGGACAGGGGTCTAGCACAGATACGCAGTATTTT
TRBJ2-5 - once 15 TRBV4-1 CASSQGKSPQETQYF TGCGCCAGCAGCCAAGGGAAGTCTCCCCAAGAGACCCAGTACTTC
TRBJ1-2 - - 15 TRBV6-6 CASSYGPALGDGYTF TGTGCCAGCAGTTACGGCCCGGCCTTAGGGGATGGCTACACCTTC
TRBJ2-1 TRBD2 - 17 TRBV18 CASSPRRTSGFYNEQFF TGTGCCAGCTCACCACGTAGGACTAGCGGTTTCTACAATGAGCAGTTCTTC
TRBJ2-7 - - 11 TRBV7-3 CASSSNGRQYF TGTGCCAGCAGCTCCAACGGTAGGCAGTACTTC
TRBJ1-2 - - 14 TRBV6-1 CASSELQGSYGYTF TGTGCCAGCAGTGAACTTCAGGGGAGCTATGGCTACACCTTC
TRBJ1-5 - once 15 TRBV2 CASSEPSGGNQPQHF TGTGCCAGCAGTGAACCTAGCGGCGGCAATCAGCCCCAGCATTTT
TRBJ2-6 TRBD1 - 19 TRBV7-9 CASSQPRGQASSGANVLTF TGTGCCAGCAGCCAGCCTAGGGGACAGGCCAGCTCTGGGGCCAACGTCCTGACTTTC
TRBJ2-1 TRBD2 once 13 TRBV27 CASSLLAGLEQFF TGTGCCAGCAGTTTATTAGCGGGGCTAGAGCAGTTCTTC
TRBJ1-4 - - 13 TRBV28 CASTRTLHEKLFF TGTGCCAGCACCAGGACACTTCATGAAAAACTGTTTTTT
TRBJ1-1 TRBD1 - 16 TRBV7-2 CASSLYYGTGGTEAFF TGTGCCAGCAGCTTATATTACGGGACAGGGGGCACTGAAGCTTTCTTT
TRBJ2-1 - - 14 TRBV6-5 CASSFGPRYNEQFF TGTGCCAGCAGTTTCGGGCCTCGCTACAATGAGCAGTTCTTC
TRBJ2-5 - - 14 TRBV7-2 CASSLVASSETQYF TGTGCCAGCAGCTTAGTAGCTAGCTCAGAGACCCAGTACTTC
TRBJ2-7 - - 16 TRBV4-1 CASSQAWAGSSYEQYF TGCGCCAGCAGCCAGGCTTGGGCGGGCTCAAGCTACGAGCAGTACTTC
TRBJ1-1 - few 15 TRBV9 CASSETTGTWTEAFF TGTGCCAGCAGCGAGACTACAGGGACGTGGACTGAAGCTTTCTTT
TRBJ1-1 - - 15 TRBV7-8 CASSLGSTGRTEAFF TGTGCCAGCAGCTTGGGATCGACCGGGAGAACTGAAGCTTTCTTT
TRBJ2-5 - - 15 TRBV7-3 CASSLFGGSQETQYF TGTGCCAGCAGCTTATTCGGCGGCAGCCAAGAGACCCAGTACTTC
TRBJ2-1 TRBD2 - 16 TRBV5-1 CASSLAGAREGGEQFF TGCGCCAGCAGCTTGGCCGGTGCGCGGGAGGGCGGTGAGCAGTTCTTC
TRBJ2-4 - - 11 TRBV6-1 CASILRGGAYF TGTGCCAGCATCCTGAGGGGGGGCGCCTACTTC
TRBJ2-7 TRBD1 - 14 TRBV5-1 CASSAGTGAYEQYF TGCGCCAGCAGCGCAGGGACAGGGGCCTACGAGCAGTACTTC
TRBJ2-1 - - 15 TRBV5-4 CASRSTTDLYNEQFF TGTGCCAGCAGGTCGACGACAGATTTATACAATGAGCAGTTCTTC
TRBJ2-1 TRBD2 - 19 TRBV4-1 CASSQYRTPTSGRRNEQFF TGCGCCAGCAGCCAATACCGTACCCCCACTAGCGGGAGGAGAAATGAGCAGTTCTTC
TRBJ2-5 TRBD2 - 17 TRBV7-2 CASSLGGGRALGETQYF TGTGCCAGCAGCTTAGGGGGCGGGAGGGCCCTCGGAGAGACCCAGTACTTC
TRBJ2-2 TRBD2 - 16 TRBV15 CATSRDWTSGTGELFF TGTGCCACCAGCAGAGATTGGACTAGCGGGACCGGGGAGCTGTTTTTT
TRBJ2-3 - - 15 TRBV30 CAWSVRGGATDTQYF TGTGCCTGGAGTGTAAGGGGCGGGGCAACAGATACGCAGTATTTT
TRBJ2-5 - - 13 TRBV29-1 CSVEGGILETQYF TGCAGCGTTGAAGGTGGGATATTAGAGACCCAGTACTTC
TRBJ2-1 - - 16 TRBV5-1 CASSLGVAVTYNEQFF TGCGCCAGCAGCTTGGGTGTAGCGGTCACCTACAATGAGCAGTTCTTC